The 28 T cell receptor beta chains below were found in one sample sequenced in a study of early T cells in non-severe SARS-CoV-2 infection. One entry per CDR3 protein, called by TCRdb with MiXCR from the 5' RACE reads. The sample includes tens of thousands of distinct CDR3 sequences, approximately 7.9% of them seen just once. Sequences were derived from whole blood, sampled at baseline. The receptor source for this set is an adult who was a healthcare worker with PCR-confirmed SARS-CoV-2 infection or an uninfected control (not recorded which).

This clonotype was seen many times. The chain uses TRBV20-1 and TRBJ2-7; 9 positions match TRBD2. The CDR3 loop spans 14 amino acids. CDR1 and CDR2 from the germline V gene are DFQATT and SNEGSKA (reference sequence). Trimming took 3 bases from V and 0 from J; bases not matched to a gene: 3. CDR3 loop: CSASGRGGSYEQYF. The CDR3 DNA sequence: TGCAGTGCTAGCGGGCGGGGGGGCTCCTACGAGCAGTACTTC.

This clonotype was observed at least ten times. The chain joins TRBV28 to TRBJ2-1; tentative D call: TRBD2 (5 bases). Germline-derived CDR1 and CDR2 are MDHEN and SYDVKM. V was clipped by 7 bases and J by 4 bases, with 14 bases between them. The CDR3 is 14 residues long. CDR3 coding DNA: TGTGCCAGCATCAGGACTCCAGAGTACAATGAGCAGTTCTTC. As protein: CASIRTPEYNEQFF.

This chain uses TRBV7-2 with TRBJ1-1; D is undetermined. The CDR3 length is 16 residues. Deletions cut 0 bases from V and 4 bases from J, with 15 bases between. Germline V gene lookup returns CDR1 SGHTA and CDR2 FQGNSA. CDR3 residues: CASSLAPAGMSTEAFF. CDR3 coding DNA: TGTGCCAGCAGCTTAGCGCCCGCGGGGATGAGCACTGAAGCTTTCTTT.

This clonotype has more than one count but fewer than ten. This chain connects TRBV20-1 to TRBJ1-5; perhaps TRBD1 as D (6 bases). The CDR3 has 14 amino acids. V lost 3 bases and J 4 bases, leaving 13 bases between the germline ends. CDR1 is DFQATT, CDR2 SNEGSKA, per germline (reference sequence). Here the CDR3 reads CSASQGKGNQPQHF. DNA for the CDR3: TGCAGTGCTAGTCAGGGGAAAGGGAATCAGCCCCAGCATTTT.

This clonotype was seen only a few times. The CDR3 loop reads CASSLFRVEETQYF. CDR3 in DNA: TGTGCCAGCAGCTTGTTCAGGGTTGAAGAGACCCAGTACTTC. This chain joins TRBV7-9 and TRBJ2-5, with TRBD1 as a possible D gene (5 bases). Germline V gives CDR1 SEHNR, CDR2 FQNEAQ (reference sequence). V was cut by 3 bases and J by 3 bases, with 11 bases left in between. The CDR3 contains 14 residues.

V usage is TRBV7-9 and J usage is TRBJ2-6, with D perhaps assigned TRBD1 or TRBD2 (5 bases each). V was cut by 11 bases and J by 0 bases, with 5 bases left in between. CDR1 and CDR2 (germline): SEHNR, FQNEAQ (reference sequence). This CDR3 has 12 residues. The CDR3 protein is CAGGSGANVLTF. The CDR3 coding sequence is TGTGCCGGGGGCTCTGGGGCCAACGTCCTGACTTTC. Supplemented by reference TRBV7-9 and TRBJ2-6, the full variable domain reads DTGVSQNPRHKITKRGQNVTFRCDPISEHNRLYWYRQTLGQGPEFLTYFQNEAQLEKSRLLSDRFSAERPKGSFSTLEIQRTEQGDSAMYLCAGGSGANVLTFGAGSRLTVL.

The chain recombines TRBV11-2 with TRBJ1-2; tentative D call: TRBD1 (5 bases). Germline CDR1 reads SGHAT; CDR2 reads FQNNGV. CDR3 length: 15 amino acids. Trimming stripped 0 bases from V and 4 bases from J, with 12 bases between. CDR3 in amino acids: CASSLDLTALYGYTF. The CDR3 coding sequence is TGTGCCAGCAGCTTAGACCTGACAGCCCTCTATGGCTACACCTTC.

This clonotype was detected many times. V gene TRBV7-8 combines with J gene TRBJ1-1, with 7 bases that match TRBD1. Germline CDR1 SGHVS, CDR2 FQNEAQ. There are 12 residues in the CDR3. V lost 1 base to trimming and J lost 12 bases; unmatched junction nucleotides: 5. The CDR3 protein is CASSLDDRVTFF. The CDR3 nucleotides are TGTGCCAGCAGCTTAGACGACAGGGTTACTTTCTTT.

This clonotype was recorded many times. This chain connects TRBV5-6 to TRBJ2-7, with 11 bases that match TRBD1. Germline trimming cut 4 bases from V and 6 bases from J; bases unmatched to any gene: 3. Germline V CDR1 and CDR2: SGHDT, YYEEEE. CDR3 length equals 13 residues. The CDR3, as DNA: TGTGCCAGCAGCCGCGGGACAGGGGGCGAGCAGTACTTC. As protein: CASSRGTGGEQYF.

In this sample, this clonotype turned up many times. This chain connects TRBV7-8 to TRBJ2-7, with D tentatively TRBD1 (6 bases). The V and J ends lost 2 bases and 0 bases respectively, with 11 bases between them. Germline V lookup: CDR1 SGHVS, CDR2 FQNEAQ. The CDR3 runs to 15 residues. The CDR3 loop is CASSLFQGSSYEQYF. CDR3 sequence (DNA): TGTGCCAGCAGCTTATTTCAGGGGAGCTCCTACGAGCAGTACTTC.

There are many counts of this clonotype. The chain joins TRBV28 to TRBJ2-5; unclear D gene. Between the trimmed V and J ends, which lost 3 bases and 3 bases, there was a span of 5 bases. Germline V gives CDR1 MDHEN, CDR2 SYDVKM. The CDR3 has 12 amino acids. In nucleotides, the CDR3 is TGTGCCAGCAGTTTGACAAAAGAGACCCAGTACTTC. Encoded protein: CASSLTKETQYF.

V gene TRBV7-2 combines with J gene TRBJ2-3; 8 positions match TRBD2. V trimming: 5 bases; J trimming: 5 bases; junction bases outside the gene matches: 6. Per the germline V gene, CDR1 is SGHTA and CDR2 is FQGNSA. This CDR3 region has 14 residues. CDR3 sequence reads: CASSASGGGDTQYF. In DNA, the CDR3 is TGTGCCAGCAGCGCAAGCGGGGGTGGAGATACGCAGTATTTT.

On this clonotype itself: Germline and junction disagree at one end, which may indicate a read error. The chain combines TRBV4-1 with TRBJ2-7; unclear D gene. The CDR3 is made up of 17 amino acids. CDR1 and CDR2 (germline): MGHRA, YSYEKL. The CDR3 is CASSVDVGPTLSYEHYF. As DNA, the CDR3 is TGCGCCAGCAGTGTCGATGTCGGACCGACCCTCTCCTACGAGCATTACTTC.

This clonotype was recorded a few times. The rearrangement uses TRBV28 and TRBJ1-1, with D unresolved. V was trimmed by 6 bases and J by 3 bases, leaving 17 bases between them. The germline CDR1 and CDR2 sequences are MDHEN and SYDVKM. The length of the CDR3 is 15 residues. CDR3 region: CASRPDLVGYTEAFF. The CDR3 DNA follows: TGTGCCAGCAGACCAGACCTCGTTGGGTACACTGAAGCTTTCTTT. Variable domain in full (rest from reference TRBV28 and TRBJ1-1): DVKVTQSSRYLVKRTGEKVFLECVQDMDHENMFWYRQDPGLGLRLIYFSYDVKMKEKGDIPEGYSVSREKKERFSLILESASTNQTSMYLCASRPDLVGYTEAFFGQGTRLTVV.

The chain links TRBV27 to TRBJ2-1, with D possibly matching TRBD2 (6 bases). V shed 3 bases and J shed 8 bases, with 11 bases lying between them. There are 13 residues in the CDR3. The V gene's germline CDR1 is MNHEY and CDR2 SMNVEV (reference sequence). The CDR3 bases are TGTGCCAGCAGTTTTTCGGGGGTATATGAGCAGTTCTTC. Its translation: CASSFSGVYEQFF.

The count of this clonotype is one. The V and J genes are TRBV5-8 and TRBJ1-4; no definite D call. The CDR3 has 14 residues. V was shortened by 5 bases and J by 4 bases, with 12 bases between the two germline ends. Germline loops: CDR1 SGHTS, CDR2 YDEGEE. In DNA form, the CDR3 reads TGTGCCAGCAGGCATGGACGGAGTAATGAAAAACTGTTTTTT. It encodes CASRHGRSNEKLFF. The entire variable domain, with the rest obtained from reference TRBV5-8 and TRBJ1-4, is as follows: EAGVTQSPTHLIKTRGQQATLRCSPISGHTSVYWYQQALGLGLQFLLWYDEGEERNRGNFPPRFSGRQFPNYSSELNVNALELEDSALYLCASRHGRSNEKLFFGSGTQLSVL.

This clonotype showed up just once. The genes are TRBV7-6 and TRBJ1-1; D gene unclear. CDR1 is SGHVS and CDR2 is FNYEAQ in the germline V gene. Trimming removed 2 bases at V and 3 bases at J, with 13 bases between. This CDR3 comprises 15 residues. CDR3: CASSLWASGDTEAFF. Written as DNA, the CDR3 is TGTGCCAGCAGCTTATGGGCCAGTGGGGACACTGAAGCTTTCTTT.

This clonotype turned up a few times. J is TRBJ2-5 and V is TRBV7-9, with TRBD1 identical over 8 bases. CDR3 size: 15 residues. V shed 6 bases and J 1 base; nucleotides not matched to a gene: 7. Germline-derived CDR1 and CDR2 are SEHNR and FQNEAQ (reference sequence). Written as DNA, the CDR3 is TGTGCCAGCAGACCAGGACAGGGAATCCAAGAGACCCAGTACTTC. The encoded protein is CASRPGQGIQETQYF.

The table lists this clonotype with a few counts. The CDR3 here is CASSLTYSGSYNSPLHF. DNA of the CDR3: TGTGCCAGCAGTTTAACTTACTCGGGGTCCTATAATTCACCCCTCCACTTT. The chain joins TRBV28 to TRBJ1-6; no reliable D call. CDR3 length: 17 amino acids. With 2 bases removed from V and 1 base from J, the gap between germline ends came to 12 bases. CDR1 and CDR2 (germline): MDHEN, SYDVKM.

The V and J genes are TRBV21-1 and TRBJ1-5; the DNA was not used to check the table's D call, TRBD1. TRBV21-1 is a pseudogene segment. CDR3 size: 14 residues. As DNA, the CDR3 is TGTGCCAGCCGGGACGGACGGAGCAATCAGCCCCAGCATTTT. It yields the protein CASRDGRSNQPQHF.

CDR3 in DNA: TGCAGCGTTGATACGGGTGGCACAGATACGCAGTATTTT. Amino acid sequence: CSVDTGGTDTQYF. V and J are TRBV29-1 and TRBJ2-3; the D is unclear. Germline assignment: CDR1 SQVTM and CDR2 ANQGSEA. V shed 3 bases and J shed 1 base, with 8 bases lying between them. The CDR3 is 13 amino acids.

This clonotype has just a few counts. The chain uses TRBV7-6 and TRBJ2-7; 7 bases are a match to TRBD2. The V gene end was trimmed by 4 bases and the J gene end by 7 bases; junction bases not matched to a gene: 7. Per the germline V gene, CDR1 is SGHVS and CDR2 is FNYEAQ. The length of the CDR3 is 13 residues. As DNA, the CDR3 is TGTGCCAGCAGCTGGACCCTAGCGGAAGAGCAGTACTTC. Protein: CASSWTLAEEQYF.

This rearrangement joins TRBV18 to TRBJ2-1; TRBD2 is a possible D gene (6 bases). The V and J ends lost 5 bases and 9 bases respectively, with 20 bases between them. CDR1 and CDR2 (germline): KGHSH, LQKENI. The CDR3 is 15 amino acids. The CDR3 sequence is CASSALISSATEQFF. CDR3 coding DNA: TGTGCCAGCTCAGCCCTGATATCTAGCGCCACTGAGCAGTTCTTC. The variable domain in full, completed from reference TRBV18 and TRBJ2-1, reads NAGVMQNPRHLVRRRGQEARLRCSPMKGHSHVYWYRQLPEEGLKFMVYLQKENIIDESGMPKERFSAEFPKEGPSILRIQQVVRGDSAAYFCASSALISSATEQFFGPGTRLTVL.

This clonotype was seen many times. V usage is TRBV6-1 and J usage is TRBJ2-6; no clear D. V dropped 0 bases and J dropped 0 bases, with 3 bases sitting between them. Germline assignment: CDR1 MNHNS and CDR2 SASEGT. CDR3 size: 15 residues. The CDR3 sequence: CASSEASSGANVLTF. Written as DNA, the CDR3 is TGTGCCAGCAGTGAAGCGAGCTCTGGGGCCAACGTCCTGACTTTC.

This clonotype was seen a handful of times. V is TRBV5-6 and J is TRBJ2-5, with TRBD1 matching 7 bases. Germline CDR1 and CDR2: SGHDT and YYEEEE. The CDR3 totals 16 residues. After removal of 4 bases from V and 5 bases from J, the junction contained 14 bases not matched to a gene. In nucleotides, the CDR3 is TGTGCCAGCAGCGTACGGGACAGCCCTGAGCGTGAGACCCAGTACTTC. It yields the protein CASSVRDSPERETQYF.

This clonotype was counted ten times or more. V usage is TRBV11-2 and J usage is TRBJ2-1; a weak D match, TRBD1 (6 bases). With 5 bases removed from V and 1 base from J, the gap between germline ends came to 15 bases. The germline CDR1 and CDR2 sequences are SGHAT and FQNNGV. The CDR3 runs 16 residues. CDR3 sequence reads: CASSRRTDHSYNEQFF. The CDR3 DNA sequence: TGTGCCAGCAGCCGTCGGACAGACCATTCCTACAATGAGCAGTTCTTC.

This clonotype was detected only a few times. V usage is TRBV7-9 and J usage is TRBJ1-1; D is uncertain. The germline CDR1 and CDR2 sequences are SEHNR and FQNEAQ (reference sequence). The CDR3 runs to 11 residues. V lost 6 bases, J lost 4 bases, and 6 bases lay in between. The CDR3 loop is CASSSFTEAFF. The DNA for the CDR3 is TGTGCCAGCAGTTCCTTCACTGAAGCTTTCTTT.

The chain has TRBV11-2 and TRBJ2-1; 11 bases align to TRBD1. Germline loops: CDR1 SGHAT, CDR2 FQNNGV. V lost 5 bases to trimming and J lost 8 bases; unmatched junction nucleotides: 8. The CDR3 consists of 15 residues. This CDR3 is CASSGGQGVRYEQFF. For the CDR3, the DNA is TGTGCCAGCAGCGGGGGACAGGGGGTGAGGTATGAGCAGTTCTTC.